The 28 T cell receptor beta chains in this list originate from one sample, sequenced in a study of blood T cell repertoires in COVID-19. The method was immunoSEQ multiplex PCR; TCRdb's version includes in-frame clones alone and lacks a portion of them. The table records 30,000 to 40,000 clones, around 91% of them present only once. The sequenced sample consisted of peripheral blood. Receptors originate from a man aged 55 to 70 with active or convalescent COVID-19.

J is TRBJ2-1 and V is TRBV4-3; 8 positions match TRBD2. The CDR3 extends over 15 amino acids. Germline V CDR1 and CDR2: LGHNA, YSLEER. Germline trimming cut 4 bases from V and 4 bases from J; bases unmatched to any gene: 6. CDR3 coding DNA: TGCGCCAGCAGCCTAGGACTAGCCCAATACAATGAGCAGTTCTTC. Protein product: CASSLGLAQYNEQFF.

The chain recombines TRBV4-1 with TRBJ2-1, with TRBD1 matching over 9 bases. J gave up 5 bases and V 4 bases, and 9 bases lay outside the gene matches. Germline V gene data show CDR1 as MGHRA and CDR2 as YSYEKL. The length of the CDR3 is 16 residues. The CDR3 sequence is CASSRLPGQGHNEQFF. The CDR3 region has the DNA TGCGCCAGCAGCCGATTACCGGGACAGGGACACAATGAGCAGTTCTTC.

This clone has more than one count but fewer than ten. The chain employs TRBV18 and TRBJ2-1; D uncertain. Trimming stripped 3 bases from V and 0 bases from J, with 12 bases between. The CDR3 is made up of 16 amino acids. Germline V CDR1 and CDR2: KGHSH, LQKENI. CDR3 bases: TGTGCCAGCTCACCCCGTAGAACGAGCTCCTACAATGAGCAGTTCTTC. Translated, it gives CASSPRRTSSYNEQFF.

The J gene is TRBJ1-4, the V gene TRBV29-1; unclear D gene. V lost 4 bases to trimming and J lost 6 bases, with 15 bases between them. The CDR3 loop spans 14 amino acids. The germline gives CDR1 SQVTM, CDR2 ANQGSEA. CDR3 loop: CSVGWASSYEKLFF. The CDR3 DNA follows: TGCAGCGTTGGTTGGGCTTCCTCCTATGAAAAACTGTTTTTT.

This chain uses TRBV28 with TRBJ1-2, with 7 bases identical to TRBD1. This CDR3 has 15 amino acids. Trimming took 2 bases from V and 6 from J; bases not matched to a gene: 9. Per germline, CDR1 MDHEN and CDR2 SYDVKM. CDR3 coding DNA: TGTGCCAGCAGTTTAGAGAGGGGGCGTAATGATGGCTACACCTTC. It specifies CASSLERGRNDGYTF.

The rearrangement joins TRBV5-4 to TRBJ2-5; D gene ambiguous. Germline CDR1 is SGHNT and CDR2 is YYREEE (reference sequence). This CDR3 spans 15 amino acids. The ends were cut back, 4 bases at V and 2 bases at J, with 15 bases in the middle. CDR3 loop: CASSREVSRQETQYF. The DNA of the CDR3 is TGTGCCAGCAGCCGAGAAGTAAGCAGGCAAGAGACCCAGTACTTC.

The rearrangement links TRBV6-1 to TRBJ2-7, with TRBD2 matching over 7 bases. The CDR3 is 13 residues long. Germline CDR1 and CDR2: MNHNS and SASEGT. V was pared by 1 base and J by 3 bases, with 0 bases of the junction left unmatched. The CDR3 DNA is TGTGCCAGCAGTGAAGGCGGGAGCTACGAGCAGTACTTC. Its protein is CASSEGGSYEQYF.

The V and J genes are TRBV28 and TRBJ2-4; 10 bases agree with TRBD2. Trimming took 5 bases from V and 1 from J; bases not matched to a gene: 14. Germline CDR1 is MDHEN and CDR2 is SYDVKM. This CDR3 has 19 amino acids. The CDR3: CASSPGTARAGGAKNIQYF. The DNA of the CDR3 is TGTGCCAGCAGTCCCGGGACAGCACGAGCGGGGGGGGCCAAAAACATTCAGTACTTC.

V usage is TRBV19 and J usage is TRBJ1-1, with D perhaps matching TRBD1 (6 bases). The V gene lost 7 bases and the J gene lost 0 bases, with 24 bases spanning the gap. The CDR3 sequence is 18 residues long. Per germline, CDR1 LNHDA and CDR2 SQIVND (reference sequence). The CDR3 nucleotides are TGTGCCAGTACCTATCGGGGCAGGGGTATTCCAATGAACACTGAAGCTTTCTTT. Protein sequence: CASTYRGRGIPMNTEAFF. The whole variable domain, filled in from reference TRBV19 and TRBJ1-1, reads DGGITQSPKYLFRKEGQNVTLSCEQNLNHDAMYWYRQDPGQGLRLIYYSQIVNDFQKGDIAEGYSVSREKKESFPLTVTSAQKNPTAFYLCASTYRGRGIPMNTEAFFGQGTRLTVV.

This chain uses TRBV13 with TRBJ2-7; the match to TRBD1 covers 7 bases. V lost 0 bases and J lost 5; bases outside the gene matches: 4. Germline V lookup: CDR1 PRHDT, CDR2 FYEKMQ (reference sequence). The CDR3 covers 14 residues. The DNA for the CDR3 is TGTGCCAGCAGCTTAGGACAGGGGATCGACGAGCAGTACTTC. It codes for CASSLGQGIDEQYF. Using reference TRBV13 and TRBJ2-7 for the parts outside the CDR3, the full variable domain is AAGVIQSPRHLIKEKRETATLKCYPIPRHDTVYWYQQGPGQDPQFLISFYEKMQSDKGSIPDRFSAQQFSDYHSELNMSSLELGDSALYFCASSLGQGIDEQYFGPGTRLTVT.

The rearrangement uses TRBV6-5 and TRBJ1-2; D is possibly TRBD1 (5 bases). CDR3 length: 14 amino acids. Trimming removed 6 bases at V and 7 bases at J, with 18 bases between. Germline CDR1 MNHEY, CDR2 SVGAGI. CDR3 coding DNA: TGTGCCAGCAGACCGGAGCAGGGCTTGGGTGGCTACACCTTC. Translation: CASRPEQGLGGYTF.

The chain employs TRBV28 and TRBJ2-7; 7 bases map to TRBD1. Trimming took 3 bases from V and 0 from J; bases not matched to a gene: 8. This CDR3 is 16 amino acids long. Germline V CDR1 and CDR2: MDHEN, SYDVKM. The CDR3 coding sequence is TGTGCCAGCAGTTTTCTCTCGACAGGGCCCTCCTACGAGCAGTACTTC. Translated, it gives CASSFLSTGPSYEQYF. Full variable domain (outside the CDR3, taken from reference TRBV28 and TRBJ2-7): DVKVTQSSRYLVKRTGEKVFLECVQDMDHENMFWYRQDPGLGLRLIYFSYDVKMKEKGDIPEGYSVSREKKERFSLILESASTNQTSMYLCASSFLSTGPSYEQYFGPGTRLTVT.

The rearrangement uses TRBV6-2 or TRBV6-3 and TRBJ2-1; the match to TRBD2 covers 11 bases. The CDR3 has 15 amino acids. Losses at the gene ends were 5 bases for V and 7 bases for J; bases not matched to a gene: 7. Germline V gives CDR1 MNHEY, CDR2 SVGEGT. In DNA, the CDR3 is TGTGCCAGCAGTCGCCTAGCGGGAGGTGGGAATGAGCAGTTCTTC. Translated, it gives CASSRLAGGGNEQFF.

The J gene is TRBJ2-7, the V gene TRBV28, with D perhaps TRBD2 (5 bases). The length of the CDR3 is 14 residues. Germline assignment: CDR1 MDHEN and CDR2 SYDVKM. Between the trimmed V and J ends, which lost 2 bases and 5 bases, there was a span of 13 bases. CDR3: CASSLDIPGDEQYF. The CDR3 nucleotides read TGTGCCAGCAGTTTAGATATACCCGGGGACGAGCAGTACTTC.

CDR3 bases: TGTGCCAGCAGTAACAGACTAGCGGGTGATGGAGATGAGCAGTTCTTC. It encodes CASSNRLAGDGDEQFF. The V and J genes are TRBV6-6 and TRBJ2-1; 10 nucleotides agree with TRBD2. Germline V gene data show CDR1 as MNHNY and CDR2 as SVGAGI (reference sequence). The V gene end was trimmed by 5 bases and the J gene end by 8 bases; junction bases not matched to a gene: 12. CDR3 size: 16 residues.

The CDR3 sequence is CATSDPGQALYEQYF. CDR3 in DNA: TGTGCCACCAGTGACCCGGGACAGGCTCTCTACGAGCAGTACTTC. The chain employs TRBV24-1 and TRBJ2-7; TRBD1 matches 8 bases. The CDR3 contains 15 residues. The V gene's germline CDR1 is KGHDR and CDR2 SFDVKD. V was clipped by 4 bases and J by 3 bases; unmatched bases: 7.

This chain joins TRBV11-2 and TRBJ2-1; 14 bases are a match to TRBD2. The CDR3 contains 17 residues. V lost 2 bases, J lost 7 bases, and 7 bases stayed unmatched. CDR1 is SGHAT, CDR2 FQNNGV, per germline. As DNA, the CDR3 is TGTGCCAGCAGCTTAAGGCGCGGGACTAGCGGGAGAAATGAGCAGTTCTTC. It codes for CASSLRRGTSGRNEQFF.

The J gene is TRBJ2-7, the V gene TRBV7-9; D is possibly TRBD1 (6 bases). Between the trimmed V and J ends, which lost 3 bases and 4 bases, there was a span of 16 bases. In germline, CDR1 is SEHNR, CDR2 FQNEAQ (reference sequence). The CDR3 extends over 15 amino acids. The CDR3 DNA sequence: TGTGCCAGCAGCTTCGACCGATCAAGGGGGTACGAGCAGTACTTC. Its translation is CASSFDRSRGYEQYF.

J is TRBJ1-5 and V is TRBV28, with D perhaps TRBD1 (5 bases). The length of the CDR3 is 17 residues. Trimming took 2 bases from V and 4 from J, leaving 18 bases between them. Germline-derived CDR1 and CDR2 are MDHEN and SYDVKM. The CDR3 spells CASSLLHFRVRNQPQHF. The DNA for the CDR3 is TGTGCCAGCAGTTTACTTCATTTCAGGGTTCGGAATCAGCCCCAGCATTTT. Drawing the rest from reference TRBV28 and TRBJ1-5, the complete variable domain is DVKVTQSSRYLVKRTGEKVFLECVQDMDHENMFWYRQDPGLGLRLIYFSYDVKMKEKGDIPEGYSVSREKKERFSLILESASTNQTSMYLCASSLLHFRVRNQPQHFGDGTRLSIL.

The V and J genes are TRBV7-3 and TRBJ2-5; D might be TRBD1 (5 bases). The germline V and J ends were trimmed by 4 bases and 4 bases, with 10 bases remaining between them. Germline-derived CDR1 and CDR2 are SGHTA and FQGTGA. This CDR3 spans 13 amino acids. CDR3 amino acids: CASSWGLGETQYF. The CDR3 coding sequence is TGTGCCAGCAGCTGGGGCCTCGGAGAGACCCAGTACTTC.

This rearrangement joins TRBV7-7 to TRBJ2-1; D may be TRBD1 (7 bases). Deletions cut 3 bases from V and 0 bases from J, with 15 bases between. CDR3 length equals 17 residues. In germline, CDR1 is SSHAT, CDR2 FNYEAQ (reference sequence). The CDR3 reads CASSFIQGTASYNEQFF. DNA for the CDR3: TGTGCCAGCAGCTTCATACAGGGGACTGCCTCCTACAATGAGCAGTTCTTC.

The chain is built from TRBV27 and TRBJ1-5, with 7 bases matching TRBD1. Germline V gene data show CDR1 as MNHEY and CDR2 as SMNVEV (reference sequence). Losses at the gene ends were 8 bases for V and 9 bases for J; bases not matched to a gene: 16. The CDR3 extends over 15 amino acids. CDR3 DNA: TGTGCCAGCCTCGAGTCCGGGACAGTGTTTTGGCCCCAGCATTTT. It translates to CASLESGTVFWPQHF.

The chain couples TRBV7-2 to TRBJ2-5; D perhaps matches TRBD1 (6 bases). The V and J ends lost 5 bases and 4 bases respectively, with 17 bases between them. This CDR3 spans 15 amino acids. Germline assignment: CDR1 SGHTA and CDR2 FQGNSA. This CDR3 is CASSHRKPRGETQYF. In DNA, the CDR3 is TGTGCCAGCAGCCACAGAAAACCCAGGGGAGAGACCCAGTACTTC.

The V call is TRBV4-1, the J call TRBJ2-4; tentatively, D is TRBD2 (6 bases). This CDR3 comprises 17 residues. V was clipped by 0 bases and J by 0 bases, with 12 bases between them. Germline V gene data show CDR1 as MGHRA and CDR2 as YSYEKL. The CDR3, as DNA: TGCGCCAGCAGCCAAGATAGCGGTACTCAAGCCAAAAACATTCAGTACTTC. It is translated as CASSQDSGTQAKNIQYF.

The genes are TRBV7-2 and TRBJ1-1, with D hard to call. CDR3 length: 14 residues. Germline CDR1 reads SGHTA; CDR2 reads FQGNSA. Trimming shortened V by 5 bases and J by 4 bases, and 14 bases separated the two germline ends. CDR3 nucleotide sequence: TGTGCCAGCAGCCCTCGGGGTCTAAGCACTGAAGCTTTCTTT. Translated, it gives CASSPRGLSTEAFF.

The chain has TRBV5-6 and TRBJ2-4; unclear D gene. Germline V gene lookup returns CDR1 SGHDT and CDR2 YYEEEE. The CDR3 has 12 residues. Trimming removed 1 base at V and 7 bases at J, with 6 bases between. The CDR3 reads CASSLRRNIQYF. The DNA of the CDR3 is TGTGCCAGCAGCTTGCGTCGGAACATTCAGTACTTC.

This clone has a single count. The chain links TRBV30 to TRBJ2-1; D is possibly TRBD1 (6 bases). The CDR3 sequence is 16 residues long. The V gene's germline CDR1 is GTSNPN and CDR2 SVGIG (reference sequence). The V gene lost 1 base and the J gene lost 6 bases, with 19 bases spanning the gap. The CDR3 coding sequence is TGTGCCTGGAGTGAGTCCAGGGGAAGTTTCGCCAATGAGCAGTTCTTC. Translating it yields CAWSESRGSFANEQFF.

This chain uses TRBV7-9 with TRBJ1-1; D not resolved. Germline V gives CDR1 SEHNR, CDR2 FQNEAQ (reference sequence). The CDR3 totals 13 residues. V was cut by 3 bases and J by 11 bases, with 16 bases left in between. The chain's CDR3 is CASSFSDLIGAFF. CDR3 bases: TGTGCCAGCAGCTTTTCAGATCTGATCGGGGCTTTCTTT. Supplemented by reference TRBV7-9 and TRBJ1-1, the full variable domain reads DTGVSQNPRHKITKRGQNVTFRCDPISEHNRLYWYRQTLGQGPEFLTYFQNEAQLEKSRLLSDRFSAERPKGSFSTLEIQRTEQGDSAMYLCASSFSDLIGAFFGQGTRLTVV.